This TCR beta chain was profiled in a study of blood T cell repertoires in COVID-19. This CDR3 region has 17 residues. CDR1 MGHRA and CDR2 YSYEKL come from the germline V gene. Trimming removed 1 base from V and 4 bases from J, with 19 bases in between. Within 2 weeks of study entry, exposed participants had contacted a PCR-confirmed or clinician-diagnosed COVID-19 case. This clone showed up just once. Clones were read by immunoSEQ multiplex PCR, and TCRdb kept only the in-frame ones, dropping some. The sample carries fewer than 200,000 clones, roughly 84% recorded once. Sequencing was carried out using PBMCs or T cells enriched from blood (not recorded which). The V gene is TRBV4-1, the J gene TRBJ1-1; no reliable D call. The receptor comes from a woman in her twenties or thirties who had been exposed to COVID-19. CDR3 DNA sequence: TGCGCCAGCAGCCAAGGGGGAGGGAGTGGATGGTTCACTGAAGCTTTCTTT. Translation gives CASSQGGGSGWFTEAFF.